The rows below give T cell receptor beta chains drawn from one sample of a study of CD8+ T cells in alopecia areata. The repertoire was sequenced with immunoSEQ multiplex PCR; TCRdb's copy has only in-frame clones and lacks some. The top ten clones hold 14% of a sample with 150,000 to 200,000 clones, approximately 60% of them seen once. This specimen was CD4+ T cells sorted from blood, taken at week 24, from a patient treated with tofacitinib. These receptors were obtained from a human donor with alopecia areata. Each CDR3 is given with its conserved first and last residue. The order of the fields is CDR3 protein, CDR3 DNA, CDR3 length, J gene, D gene, V gene, clone size. The D gene is left open where the match is weak. Clone sizes are given selectively: once, few, many, or a class where the clone is expanded.

CASSLEAGTQGGELFF	TGTGCCAGCAGCCTCGAAGCCGGGACACAAGGCGGGGAGCTGTTTTTT	16	TRBJ2-2	.	TRBV4-2	few
CASSSSGQAYEQYF	TGTGCCAGCAGTTCATCGGGACAGGCCTACGAGCAGTACTTC	14	TRBJ2-7	TRBD1	TRBV28	.
CASSGLVGNTGELFF	TGTGCCAGCAGCGGTCTCGTTGGGAACACCGGGGAGCTGTTTTTT	15	TRBJ2-2	.	TRBV28	.
CASSYLGRKNSYEQYF	TGTGCCAGCAGTTACTTGGGCAGGAAAAACTCCTACGAGCAGTACTTC	16	TRBJ2-7	.	TRBV6-5	few
CASRTATEAFF	TGTGCCAGCAGGACAGCCACTGAAGCTTTCTTT	11	TRBJ1-1	.	TRBV6-1	few
CASSLDEGSGNTIYF	TGCGCCAGCAGCTTGGACGAGGGATCTGGAAACACCATATATTTT	15	TRBJ1-3	.	TRBV5-1	.
CASSEPGQGSDTGELFF	TGCGCCAGCAGTGAGCCGGGACAGGGGTCGGACACCGGGGAGCTGTTTTTT	17	TRBJ2-2	TRBD1	TRBV10-1	.
CASSPRTGAETQYF	TGTGCCAGCTCACCCCGGACAGGCGCAGAGACCCAGTACTTC	14	TRBJ2-5	TRBD1	TRBV2	.
CASSSGGRNYGYTF	TGTGCCAGCAGCTCAGGGGGCCGGAACTATGGCTACACCTTC	14	TRBJ1-2	TRBD1	TRBV7-2	.
CASSLRGGSYNEQFF	TGTGCCAGCTCCCTTAGGGGGGGCTCCTACAATGAGCAGTTCTTC	15	TRBJ2-1	.	TRBV13	few
CASSLVRNGDEQFF	TGTGCCAGCAGCTTAGTCCGGAATGGGGATGAGCAGTTCTTC	14	TRBJ2-1	.	TRBV11-2	many
CASSSTGGDYNEQFF	TGTGCCAGCAGCTCAACAGGGGGCGACTACAATGAGCAGTTCTTC	15	TRBJ2-1	TRBD1	TRBV7-9	many
CASSSQQGDGYTF	TGTGCCAGCAGCTCCCAACAGGGAGATGGCTACACCTTC	13	TRBJ1-2	.	TRBV7-3	few
CASSYGGDRDEQYF	TGTGCCAGCAGTTACGGGGGGGACAGGGATGAGCAGTACTTC	14	TRBJ2-7	TRBD1	TRBV6-5	few
CAWRKGPMTGELFF	TGTGCCTGGAGGAAGGGGCCGATGACCGGGGAGCTGTTTTTT	14	TRBJ2-2	.	TRBV30	few
CASGVWGYNEQFF	TGTGCCAGCGGAGTGTGGGGATACAATGAGCAGTTCTTC	13	TRBJ2-1	.	TRBV11-1	.
CATLDGVGYEQYF	TGTGCCACCCTGGACGGCGTCGGGTACGAGCAGTACTTC	13	TRBJ2-7	.	TRBV2	.
CASSPGGAKNIQYF	TGTGCCAGCAGCCCAGGTGGGGCCAAAAACATTCAGTACTTC	14	TRBJ2-4	.	TRBV5-6	few
CASSLGDNPIQPQHF	TGTGCCAGCAGCTTGGGGGACAACCCCATTCAGCCCCAGCATTTT	15	TRBJ1-5	.	TRBV5-6	.
CASSLEDGKSPLHF	TGTGCCAGCAGCTTAGAGGACGGCAAGTCACCCCTCCACTTT	14	TRBJ1-6	.	TRBV11-3	few
CAWNGIGSNQPQHF	TGTGCCTGGAATGGGATAGGTAGCAATCAGCCTCAGCATTTT	14	TRBJ1-5	.	TRBV30	.
CASSFSGRQETQYF	TGTGCCAGCAGTTTCTCAGGGCGCCAAGAGACCCAGTACTTC	14	TRBJ2-5	.	TRBV28	once
CSVGGGSGYGYTF	TGCAGCGTTGGGGGGGGCAGCGGCTATGGCTACACCTTC	13	TRBJ1-2	.	TRBV29-1	.
CSVRMRFGDIEAFF	TGCAGCGTCAGGATGCGTTTTGGAGATATTGAAGCTTTCTTT	14	TRBJ1-1	.	TRBV29-1	.
CASSEGGHYGYTF	TGTGCCAGCAGTGAGGGGGGCCACTATGGCTACACCTTC	13	TRBJ1-2	.	TRBV2	.
CASSLGAKVQETQYF	TGTGCCAGCAGCTTAGGGGCGAAGGTTCAAGAGACCCAGTACTTC	15	TRBJ2-5	.	TRBV7-6	.
CSVGTVAKNIQYF	TGCAGCGTTGGGACGGTAGCCAAAAACATTCAGTACTTC	13	TRBJ2-4	.	TRBV29-1	.
CASSLAGGPGETQYF	TGCGCCAGCAGCCTAGCGGGGGGGCCGGGTGAGACCCAGTACTTC	15	TRBJ2-5	TRBD2	TRBV4-1	.
CASRPDRNTGELFF	TGTGCCAGCAGGCCCGACAGAAACACCGGGGAGCTGTTTTTT	14	TRBJ2-2	.	TRBV6-5	few
CASSLARRDTEAFF	TGTGCCAGCAGCTTGGCCCGGAGGGACACTGAAGCTTTCTTT	14	TRBJ1-1	.	TRBV5-6	.
CASAIWSPEQFF	TGTGCCAGCGCTATCTGGTCCCCCGAGCAGTTCTTC	12	TRBJ2-1	.	TRBV2	.